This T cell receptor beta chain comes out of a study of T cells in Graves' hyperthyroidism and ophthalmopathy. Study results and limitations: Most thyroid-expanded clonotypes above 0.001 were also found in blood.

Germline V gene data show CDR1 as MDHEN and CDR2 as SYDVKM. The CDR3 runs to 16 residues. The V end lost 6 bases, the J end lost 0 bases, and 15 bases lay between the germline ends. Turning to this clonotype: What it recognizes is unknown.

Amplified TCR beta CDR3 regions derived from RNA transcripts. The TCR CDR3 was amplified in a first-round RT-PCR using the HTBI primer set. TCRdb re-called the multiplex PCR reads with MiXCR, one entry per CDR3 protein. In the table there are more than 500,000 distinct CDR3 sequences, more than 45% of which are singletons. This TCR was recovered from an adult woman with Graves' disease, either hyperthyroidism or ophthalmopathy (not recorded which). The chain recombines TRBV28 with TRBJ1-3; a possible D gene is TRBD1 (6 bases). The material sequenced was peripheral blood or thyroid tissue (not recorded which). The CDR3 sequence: CASSLLDSISGNTIYF. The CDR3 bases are TGTGCCAGCAGCCTTTTGGACAGCATCTCTGGAAACACCATATATTTT.